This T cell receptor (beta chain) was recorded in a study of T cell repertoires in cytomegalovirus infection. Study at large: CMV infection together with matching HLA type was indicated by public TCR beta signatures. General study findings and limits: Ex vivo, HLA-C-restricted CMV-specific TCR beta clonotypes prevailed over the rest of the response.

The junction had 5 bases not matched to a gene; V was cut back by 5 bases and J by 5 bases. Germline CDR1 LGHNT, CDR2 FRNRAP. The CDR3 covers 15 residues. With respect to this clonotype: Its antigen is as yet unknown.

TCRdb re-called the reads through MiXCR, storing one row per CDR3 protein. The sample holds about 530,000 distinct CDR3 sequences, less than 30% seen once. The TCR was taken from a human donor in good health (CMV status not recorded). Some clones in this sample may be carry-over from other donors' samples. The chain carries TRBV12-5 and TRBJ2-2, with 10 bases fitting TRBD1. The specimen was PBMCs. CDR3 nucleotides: TGTGCTAGTGGTGAGGACAGGGGGAGTACCGGGGAGCTGTTTTTT. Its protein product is CASGEDRGSTGELFF.